One TCR beta chain is described in this entry. Its antigen is not known. V was pared by 0 bases and J by 3 bases, with 15 bases between. Germline V gives CDR1 SGDLS, CDR2 YYNGEE. The CDR3 extends over 16 amino acids. The data were taken from a study of blood T cells in healthy people across ages. Findings and caveats of the study: Roughly linearly, TCR beta diversity per million T cells fell as age increased.

Together with a sample-barcoded 5' primer, a J-beta primer mix was included in a second PCR lasting about 6 to 11 cycles. Using its own MiXCR run on the 5' RACE reads, TCRdb lists one record per CDR3 protein. The repertoire holds around 690,000 distinct CDR3 sequences, around three fifths seen once, with roughly 34% in the top ten. V gene TRBV9 combines with J gene TRBJ1-1, with D tentatively TRBD1 (5 bases). Sequenced input: blood. This TCR was sampled from a man in his sixties in good health. The CDR3 region has the DNA TGTGCCAGCAGCGTAGGGGAGGACCCCAGGGACACTGAAGCTTTCTTT. Its protein product is CASSVGEDPRDTEAFF.